These T cell receptor beta chains were read from a single sample in a study of CDR3 diversity in severe acne. MiXCR was run by TCRdb on the PCR reads, yielding one entry per CDR3 protein. The data hold 65,000 to 95,000 distinct CDR3 sequences, with 50% to 65% observed a single time. The sequenced material came from blood. The receptors originated from a male donor in good health, without acne. Both conserved end residues are part of each CDR3. D genes are given only for firm matches. A clone size is listed for some rows: how often the clone was seen (once, few, many), or a class if it is expanded.

>-|TRBV29-1|TRBD1|TRBJ1-2
TGCAGCGCCGCCCGACAGGGAGGGGGATATGGCTACACCTTC
CSAARQGGGYGYTF
>-|TRBV4-3|-|TRBJ1-2
TGCGCCAGCAGCTCGGTATCCCTGGGAAGCTATGGCTACACCTTC
CASSSVSLGSYGYTF
>many|TRBV18|-|TRBJ1-2
TGTGCCAGCTCACCATCTGGTAATGGCTACACCTTC
CASSPSGNGYTF
>-|TRBV20-1|TRBD2|TRBJ2-5
TGCAGTGCTAGAGATCCGGGACTAGCGGGACAAGAGACCCAGTACTTC
CSARDPGLAGQETQYF
>many|TRBV7-9|-|TRBJ1-4
TGTGCCAGCAGCCCTGCCACAGCTAATGAAAAACTGTTTTTT
CASSPATANEKLFF
>-|TRBV15|-|TRBJ2-2
TGTGCCACCAGCCATATGGCGGGCGGGGAGCTGTTTTTT
CATSHMAGGELFF
>-|TRBV30|TRBD2|TRBJ2-1
TGTGCCTTAGACCCCTCTAGCGGGAGGAATGAGCAGTTCTTC
CALDPSSGRNEQFF
>few|TRBV20-1|-|TRBJ2-5
TGCAGTGCTCTTCAACCCGCTAGGGGTGGGAATCAGCCCCAGTACTTC
CSALQPARGGNQPQYF
>-|TRBV7-9|TRBD2|TRBJ2-6
TGTGCCAGCAGCTTAGCCCCAGGACTAGCGGGAGTTAGGTCTGGGGCCAACGTCCTGACTTTC
CASSLAPGLAGVRSGANVLTF
>-|TRBV20-1|TRBD1|TRBJ1-2
TGCAGTGCCAGTAGTATGGACAGGGTCTATGGCTACACCTTC
CSASSMDRVYGYTF
>-|TRBV28|TRBD1|TRBJ1-1
TGTGCCAGCAGTTTAGGGGACAGCTTTATGAACACTGAAGCTTCCTTT
CASSLGDSFMNTEASF
>once|TRBV5-1|-|TRBJ1-4
TGCGCCAGCAGCTTGATAGAACGGGGGGCGCGATCTGAAAAACTGTTTTTT
CASSLIERGARSEKLFF
>-|TRBV7-9|TRBD2|TRBJ2-3
TGTGCCAGCAGCTTAATATTGGGGGTCCCTAGCGGGAGGGCCTGGGCAGATACGCAGTATTTT
CASSLILGVPSGRAWADTQYF
>-|TRBV7-9|-|TRBJ2-7
TGTGCCAGCACCCTAGACGGGGAGCAGTACTTC
CASTLDGEQYF
>-|TRBV11-3|TRBD2|TRBJ2-2
TGTGCCAGCAGTCTAGCGGCAAACACCGGGGAGCTGTTTTTT
CASSLAANTGELFF
>many|TRBV3-1|-|TRBJ1-2
TGTGCCAGCAGCCAAGATCAACGGAGGGCAGGGGGCTACACCTTC
CASSQDQRRAGGYTF
>once|TRBV6-6|-|TRBJ2-3
TGTGCCAGCAGTTACCTCGGTAGAGCTGGAAACACAGATACGCAGTATTTT
CASSYLGRAGNTDTQYF
>many|TRBV28|TRBD1|TRBJ2-7
TGTGCCAGCAGTTCGGGACAGGGGAAGAACGAGCAGTACTTC
CASSSGQGKNEQYF
>-|TRBV10-2|TRBD2|TRBJ2-1
TGCGCCAGCACCGGAGCGGCTAGCGGGAACGATGAGCAGTTCTTC
CASTGAASGNDEQFF
>-|TRBV7-2|-|TRBJ1-6
TGTGCCAGCAGCTTAGGACAGTGGAATTCACCCCTCCACTTT
CASSLGQWNSPLHF
>-|TRBV5-6|TRBD1|TRBJ1-6
TGTGTCAGCAGCTTGAGGGACAGGAATTCACCCCTCCACTTT
CVSSLRDRNSPLHF
>many|TRBV11-2|TRBD2|TRBJ2-7
TGTGCCAGCAGCCAAACTAGCGGGGGGACCTACGAGCAGTACTTC
CASSQTSGGTYEQYF
>-|TRBV20-1|-|TRBJ2-1
TGCAGTGCTAGAGATCTACAGGGGACTAATGAGCAGTTCTTC
CSARDLQGTNEQFF
>once|TRBV9|TRBD2|TRBJ2-3
TGTGCCAGCAGCGTAGCTGGCGGGGGGGCCCTCACAGATACGCAGTATTTT
CASSVAGGGALTDTQYF
>-|TRBV6-1|-|TRBJ1-4
TGTGCCAGCAGTAAACAGGGATTTGAGGAAAAACTGTTTTTT
CASSKQGFEEKLFF
>once|TRBV10-2|TRBD2|TRBJ2-2
TGCGCCAGCGGGGGGGCCGGGGAGCTGTTTTTT
CASGGAGELFF
>-|TRBV20-1|TRBD2|TRBJ2-5
TGCAGTGCGACCGCGACTAGCGGGAGGGCCGGGGAGACCCAGTACTTC
CSATATSGRAGETQYF
>-|TRBV20-1|TRBD2|TRBJ2-2
TGCAGTGCTCCCGGGGGGGGCAACGCCGGGGAGCTGTTTTTT
CSAPGGGNAGELFF
>many|TRBV7-9|-|TRBJ1-3
TGTGCCAGCAGCTTAGGCAGCCTGACAGTCTCTGGAAACACCATATATTTT
CASSLGSLTVSGNTIYF
>-|TRBV28|-|TRBJ2-7
TGTGCCAGCAGTTTCGGAGGGCCCCTCGAGCAGTACTTC
CASSFGGPLEQYF
>many|TRBV3-1|-|TRBJ2-5
TGTGCCAGCAGCCAAGTGAGGTCGGGGGGCCCACTGGACTTC
CASSQVRSGGPLDF
>once|TRBV5-8|-|TRBJ2-1
TGTGCCAGCAGCTTGGGACCTTACAATGAGCAGTTCTTC
CASSLGPYNEQFF
>few|TRBV20-1|TRBD1|TRBJ2-2
TGCAGTGCGAGAAGGACAGGGTGGTCCGGGGAGCTGTTTTTT
CSARRTGWSGELFF
>-|TRBV5-1|TRBD1|TRBJ2-3
TGCGCCAGCAGCCAGGACAGGGGCATGCAGTATTTT
CASSQDRGMQYF
>few|TRBV20-1|-|TRBJ2-2
TGCAGTGCTAGGAGCAGGGTGAACGCCGGGGGGCTGTTTTTT
CSARSRVNAGGLFF
>-|TRBV20-1|TRBD2|TRBJ2-1
TGCAGTGCTAGCCCCGGACTAGCGGGCCGGGGGAGGGGCAATGAGCAGTTCTTC
CSASPGLAGRGRGNEQFF
>many|TRBV30|TRBD2|TRBJ2-7
TGTGCCTGGAGCCTGACTAGCGGGAGCCTCCTCTACGAGCAGTACTTC
CAWSLTSGSLLYEQYF
>few|TRBV25-1|-|TRBJ1-1
TGTGCCAGCAGTTCGAACCGGGACCTCATCACTGAAGCTTTCTTT
CASSSNRDLITEAFF
>-|TRBV25-1|TRBD2|TRBJ2-1
TGTGCCAGCAGTGATGGGGGACTAGCGGGAGTTGGCAATGAGCAGTTCTTC
CASSDGGLAGVGNEQFF
>medium-sized|TRBV20-1|TRBD1|TRBJ1-1
TGCAGTGCTACAGGACAGGGGGCCGCTTTCTTT
CSATGQGAAFF
>many|TRBV7-3|TRBD1|TRBJ1-1
TGTGCCAGCAGCCCGGACAGGGCGAACACTGAAGCTTTCTTT
CASSPDRANTEAFF
>-|TRBV6-5|-|TRBJ2-3
TGTGCCAGCAGTTACCCGGGGGAGAATGAGCAGTATTTT
CASSYPGENEQYF
>-|TRBV19|TRBD2|TRBJ2-1
TGTGCCAGTAGTAAGGCTAGCGGGACCTACCTTGAGCAGTTCTTC
CASSKASGTYLEQFF
>many|TRBV14|TRBD1|TRBJ1-2
TGTGCCAGCAGCCAAGAAAGGAGCGGAGGGGGCGGCTACACCTTC
CASSQERSGGGGYTF
>-|TRBV20-1|-|TRBJ1-3
TGCAGTGCTGCCTCGGGGAACACCATATATTTT
CSAASGNTIYF
>-|TRBV20-1|TRBD1|TRBJ2-5
TGCAGTGCCAGCAGCCCCGCCGGGACAGGGGATGTGACCCAGTACTTC
CSASSPAGTGDVTQYF
>-|TRBV7-2|TRBD1|TRBJ1-4
TGTGCCAGCAGCTTGGGACAGGGAGGTGAAAAACTGTTTTTT
CASSLGQGGEKLFF
>-|TRBV29-1|TRBD2|TRBJ2-1
TGCAGCGCCCGGGGACTAGCGGGAGGGTGGGGAGAGGGCAATGAGCAGTTCTTC
CSARGLAGGWGEGNEQFF